Following are 8 T cell receptor beta chains from one sample sequenced in a study of T cell responses to AZD1222 COVID-19 vaccine. Sequenced by immunoSEQ multiplex PCR; TCRdb stores in-frame clones only, minus some. The sample carries under 130,000 clones, approximately 92% recorded once. The material was peripheral blood, obtained on day 0 of AZD1222 vaccination. Receptor source: an adult in good health.

CDR3 residues: CASSLQLHSGNTIYF. CDR3 sequence (DNA): TGTGCCAGCTCCCTACAACTGCACTCTGGAAACACCATATATTTT. The chain combines TRBV18 with TRBJ1-3; D gene ambiguous. The CDR3 is 15 amino acids. The V end was cut by 6 bases, the J end by 0 bases, with 12 bases between. Germline V gene data show CDR1 as KGHSH and CDR2 as LQKENI.

This clone came up once. The rearrangement links TRBV6-2 or TRBV6-3 to TRBJ1-6; 7 positions agree with TRBD1. Germline trimming cut 2 bases from V and 14 bases from J; bases unmatched to any gene: 6. This CDR3 is 13 amino acids long. Per germline, CDR1 MNHEY and CDR2 SVGEGT. The CDR3 here is CASSYGPQGALHF. The DNA of the CDR3 is TGTGCCAGCAGTTACGGTCCGCAGGGGGCCCTCCACTTT.

V gene TRBV12-3 or TRBV12-4 combines with J gene TRBJ2-1; TRBD1 aligns across 7 bases. Trimming at V came to 5 bases and at J to 9 bases, leaving 7 bases not matched to a gene. CDR3 length equals 13 residues. CDR3: CASSTTTGTEQFF. CDR3 bases: TGTGCCAGCAGTACTACGACAGGGACTGAGCAGTTCTTC.

The chain uses TRBV6-5 and TRBJ2-5; weak D call: TRBD1 (6 bases). The CDR3 is 13 residues long. The germline V gene has CDR1 MNHEY and CDR2 SVGAGI. V was shortened by 4 bases and J by 7 bases, with 13 bases between the two germline ends. The CDR3 coding sequence is TGTGCCAGCAGTTGGGGGCAAGACGGGACCCAGTACTTC. It translates to CASSWGQDGTQYF.

The V gene is TRBV5-1, the J gene TRBJ2-1, with no clear D. Germline-derived CDR1 and CDR2 are SGHRS and YFSETQ. The germline V and J ends were trimmed by 0 bases and 3 bases, with 1 base remaining between them. The CDR3 is made up of 12 amino acids. For the CDR3, the DNA is TGCGCCAGCAGCTTGGTCTACAATGAGCAGTTCTTC. Translation gives CASSLVYNEQFF.

The CDR3 protein is CASSPLAGEQETQYF. Written as DNA, the CDR3 is TGTGCCAGCTCACCACTAGCGGGAGAGCAAGAGACCCAGTACTTC. The V and J genes are TRBV18 and TRBJ2-5; TRBD2 aligns across 9 bases. The germline CDR1 and CDR2 sequences are KGHSH and LQKENI. The trim removed 1 base at V and 2 bases at J, leaving 2 bases unmatched. This CDR3 has 15 amino acids.

The chain recombines TRBV11-2 with TRBJ1-1, with D possibly matching TRBD1 (5 bases). V was cut by 0 bases and J by 8 bases, with 7 bases left in between. Germline CDR1 SGHAT, CDR2 FQNNGV. The CDR3 is 12 residues long. In nucleotides, the CDR3 is TGTGCCAGCAGCTTAGACACAGGAGAAGCTTTCTTT. Translating gives CASSLDTGEAFF.

The rearrangement links TRBV4-3 to TRBJ2-5; D remains ambiguous. The CDR3 has 14 amino acids. The germline V gene encodes CDR1 LGHNA and CDR2 YSLEER. V was pared by 1 base and J by 5 bases, with 11 bases between. CDR3: CASSQAVLRETQYF. Written as DNA, the CDR3 is TGCGCCAGCAGCCAAGCGGTACTGCGGGAGACCCAGTACTTC.